The next 4 T cell receptor beta chains were all read from a single sample in a study of cytomegalovirus exposure and HLA in healthy donors. The primer mix had 60 Vbeta and 13 Jbeta primers. The data were produced by immunoSEQ multiplex PCR, yet TCRdb's version contains in-frame clones alone and is incomplete. Of roughly 80,000 clones listed, about 80% are singletons. Sequencing used PBMCs. The receptors originated from a middle-aged woman in good health and CMV-seronegative.

J is TRBJ1-2 and V is TRBV4-2; no definite D call. Germline V gives CDR1 LGHNA, CDR2 YNFKEQ. CDR3 length: 15 residues. V lost 1 base, J lost 4 bases, and 13 bases lay in between. The CDR3 DNA sequence: TGTGCCAGCAGCCAAGGAAATGAGGGTCCCTATGGCTACACCTTC. Translated, it gives CASSQGNEGPYGYTF.

The V call is TRBV10-1, the J call TRBJ2-7; 8 positions match TRBD2. Germline CDR1 WNHNN, CDR2 SYGVQD (reference sequence). The CDR3 runs to 15 residues. J was trimmed by 1 base and V by 8 bases; bases with no gene match: 10. The CDR3 DNA reads TGCGCCAGCCCCTCTCGCGGGAGGAGGTCCTACGAGCAGTACTTC. It codes for CASPSRGRRSYEQYF.

This sequence joins TRBV7-9 and TRBJ2-7, with 14 positions matching TRBD2. CDR1 and CDR2 (germline): SEHNR, FQNEAQ (reference sequence). V dropped 10 bases and J dropped 2; count of bases not matched to a gene: 13. The CDR3 contains 17 residues. The chain's CDR3 is CATDPGTSGSNPYEQYF. CDR3 DNA sequence: TGTGCCACTGATCCCGGGACTAGCGGGAGTAATCCCTACGAGCAGTACTTC.

This chain uses TRBV6-5 with TRBJ2-2; D might be TRBD2 (7 bases). Trimming stripped 0 bases from V and 8 bases from J, with 16 bases between. This CDR3 is built from 16 residues. CDR1 MNHEY and CDR2 SVGAGI come from the germline V gene. Here the CDR3 reads CASSYSRGGGSGELFF. The CDR3 DNA reads TGTGCCAGCAGTTACTCGAGGGGGGGAGGATCGGGGGAGCTGTTTTTT.